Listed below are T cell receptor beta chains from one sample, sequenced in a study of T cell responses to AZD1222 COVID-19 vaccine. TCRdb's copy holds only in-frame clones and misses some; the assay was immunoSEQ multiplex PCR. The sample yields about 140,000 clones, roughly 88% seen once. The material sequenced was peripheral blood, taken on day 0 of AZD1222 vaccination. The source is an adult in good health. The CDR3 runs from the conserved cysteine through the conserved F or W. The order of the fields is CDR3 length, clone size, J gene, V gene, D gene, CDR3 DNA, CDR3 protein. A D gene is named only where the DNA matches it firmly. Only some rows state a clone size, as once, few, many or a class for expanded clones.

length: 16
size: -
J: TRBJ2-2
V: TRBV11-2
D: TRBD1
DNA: TGTGCCAGCAGCCCACGGACAGGAGGGAACACCGGGGAGCTGTTTTTT
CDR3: CASSPRTGGNTGELFF

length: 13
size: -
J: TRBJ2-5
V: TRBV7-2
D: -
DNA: TGTGCCAGCAGCCGCGCAAGGGAGGAGACCCAGTACTTC
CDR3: CASSRAREETQYF

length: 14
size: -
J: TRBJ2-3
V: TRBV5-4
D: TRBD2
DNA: TGTGCCAGCCGAACGGGAGGCGGCACAGATACGCAGTATTTT
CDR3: CASRTGGGTDTQYF

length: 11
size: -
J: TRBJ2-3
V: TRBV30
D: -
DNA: TGTGCCTGGAGTTTCGTGGAGGTCCAGTATTTT
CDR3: CAWSFVEVQYF

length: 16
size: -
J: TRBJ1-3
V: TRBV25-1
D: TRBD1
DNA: TGTGCCAGTGGAGACAGGGAGGAACTCTGTGGAAACACCATATATTTT
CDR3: CASGDREELCGNTIYF

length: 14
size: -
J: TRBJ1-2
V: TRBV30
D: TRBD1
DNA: TGTGCCTGGAGCCGGCCGGGACAGGGTAATGGCTACACCTTC
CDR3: CAWSRPGQGNGYTF

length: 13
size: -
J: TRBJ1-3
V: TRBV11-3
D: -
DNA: TGTGCCAGCAGCTTAGATTCCCGGGACACCATATATTTT
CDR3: CASSLDSRDTIYF

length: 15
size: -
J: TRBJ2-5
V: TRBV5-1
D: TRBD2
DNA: TGCGCCAGCAGCCTCTACCCAGCGGGAGAGGAGACCCAGTACTTC
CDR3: CASSLYPAGEETQYF

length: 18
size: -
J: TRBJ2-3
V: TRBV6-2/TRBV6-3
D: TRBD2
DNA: TGTGCCAGCAGTCCGGGACTAGCGGGAGGAGTAATCGCAGATACGCAGTATTTT
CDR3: CASSPGLAGGVIADTQYF

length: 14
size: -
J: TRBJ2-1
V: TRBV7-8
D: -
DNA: TGTGCCAGCAGCTTCTCACGGGACCACAATGAGCAGTTCTTC
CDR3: CASSFSRDHNEQFF

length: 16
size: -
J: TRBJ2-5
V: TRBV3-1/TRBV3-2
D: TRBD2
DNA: TGTGCCAGCAGCCAAGGGTCTAGCGGGATTCAAGAGACCCAGTACTTC
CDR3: CASSQGSSGIQETQYF

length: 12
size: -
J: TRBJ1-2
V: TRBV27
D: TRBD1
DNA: TGTGCCAGCAGTCCGACAGGGGCGCGCTACACCTTC
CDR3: CASSPTGARYTF

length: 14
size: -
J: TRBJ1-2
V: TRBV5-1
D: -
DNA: TGCGCCAGCAGCTTGGAACGGGGGCGCACGGGCTACACCTTC
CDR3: CASSLERGRTGYTF

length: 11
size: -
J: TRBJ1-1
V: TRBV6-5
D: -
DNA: TGTGCCAGCACCAGTTACCGTGAAGCTTTCTTT
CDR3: CASTSYREAFF

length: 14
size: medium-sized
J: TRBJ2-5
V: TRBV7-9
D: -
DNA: TGTGCCAGCAGCCCCCCGACAGGCCAGAAGACCCAGTACTTC
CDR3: CASSPPTGQKTQYF

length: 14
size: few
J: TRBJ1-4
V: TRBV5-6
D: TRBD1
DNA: TGTGCCAGCAGCTTTACAGGGGCGTTTGAAAAACTGTTTTTT
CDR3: CASSFTGAFEKLFF

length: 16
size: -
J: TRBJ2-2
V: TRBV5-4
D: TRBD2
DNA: TGTGCCAGCAGCTTCGATAAAGCGGGGAGCACCGGGGAGCTGTTTTTT
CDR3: CASSFDKAGSTGELFF

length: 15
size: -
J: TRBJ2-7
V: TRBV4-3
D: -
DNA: TGCGCCAGCAGCCAAGATAGATCCAGCTCCTACGAGCAGTACTTC
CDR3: CASSQDRSSSYEQYF

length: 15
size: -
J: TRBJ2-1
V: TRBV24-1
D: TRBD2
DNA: TGTGCCACCACCCTCCTAGCGGGAAACTACAATGAGCAGTTCTTC
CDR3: CATTLLAGNYNEQFF

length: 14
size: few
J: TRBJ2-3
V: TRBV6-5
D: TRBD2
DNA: TGTGCCACCTTAGCGGGAATGAGCACAGATACGCAGTATTTT
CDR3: CATLAGMSTDTQYF

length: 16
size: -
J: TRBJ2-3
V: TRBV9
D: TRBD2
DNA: TGTGCCAGCAGCGTAGGAGGTAGCGGGAGAACAGATACGCAGTATTTT
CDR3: CASSVGGSGRTDTQYF

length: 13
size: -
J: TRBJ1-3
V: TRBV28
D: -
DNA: TGTGCCAGCCGCGCCGGAGGAGGAAACACCATATATTTT
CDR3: CASRAGGGNTIYF

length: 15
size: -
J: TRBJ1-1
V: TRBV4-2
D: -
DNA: TGTGCCAGCAGCCAAGTTGCAGGGATGAACACTGAAGCTTTCTTT
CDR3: CASSQVAGMNTEAFF

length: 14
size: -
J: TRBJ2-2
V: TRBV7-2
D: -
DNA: TGTGCCAGCAGCCCTGCCTTTAGGACCGGGGAGCTGTTTTTT
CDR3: CASSPAFRTGELFF

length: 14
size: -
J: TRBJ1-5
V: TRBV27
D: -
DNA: TGTGCCAGCAGACCTAGGTGGGAGAATCAGCCCCAGCATTTT
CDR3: CASRPRWENQPQHF

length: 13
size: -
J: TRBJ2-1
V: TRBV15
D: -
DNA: TGTGCCACCAGCAGAGATTCTGTCGGTGAGCAGTTCTTC
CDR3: CATSRDSVGEQFF

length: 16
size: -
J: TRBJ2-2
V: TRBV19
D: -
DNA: TGTGCCAGTAGTCCCCTTCGTGGGAAAAACACCGGGGAGCTGTTTTTT
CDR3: CASSPLRGKNTGELFF

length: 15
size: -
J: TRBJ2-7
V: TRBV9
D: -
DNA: TGTGCCAGCAGCCCCTCGCTCGCGGGTGGTTACGAGCAGTACTTC
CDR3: CASSPSLAGGYEQYF

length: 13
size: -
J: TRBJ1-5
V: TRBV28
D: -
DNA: TGTGCCAGCAGTTCGTCGATGTCGCAGCCCCAGCATTTT
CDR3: CASSSSMSQPQHF